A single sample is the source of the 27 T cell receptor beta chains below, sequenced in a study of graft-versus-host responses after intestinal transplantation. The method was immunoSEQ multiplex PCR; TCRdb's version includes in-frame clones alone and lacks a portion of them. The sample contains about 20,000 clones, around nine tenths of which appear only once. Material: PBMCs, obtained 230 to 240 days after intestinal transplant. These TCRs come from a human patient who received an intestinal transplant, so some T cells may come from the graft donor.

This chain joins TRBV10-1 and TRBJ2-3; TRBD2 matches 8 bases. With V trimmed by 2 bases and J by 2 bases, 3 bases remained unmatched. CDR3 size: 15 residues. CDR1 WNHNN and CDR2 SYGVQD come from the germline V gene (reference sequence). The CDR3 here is CASSETSGYTDTQYF. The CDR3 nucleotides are TGCGCCAGCAGTGAGACTAGCGGATACACAGATACGCAGTATTTT.

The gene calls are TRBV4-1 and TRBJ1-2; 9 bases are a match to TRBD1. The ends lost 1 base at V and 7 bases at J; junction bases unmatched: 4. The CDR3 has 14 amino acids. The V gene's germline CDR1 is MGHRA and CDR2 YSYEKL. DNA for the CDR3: TGCGCCAGCAGCCAAGGGGACAGGGATGGTGGCTACACCTTC. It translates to CASSQGDRDGGYTF.

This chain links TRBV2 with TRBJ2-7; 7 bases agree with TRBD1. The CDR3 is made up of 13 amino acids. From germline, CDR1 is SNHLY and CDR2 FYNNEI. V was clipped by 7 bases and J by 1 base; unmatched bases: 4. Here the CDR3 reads CASKTGVSYEQYF. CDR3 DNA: TGTGCCAGCAAAACAGGGGTTTCCTACGAGCAGTACTTC. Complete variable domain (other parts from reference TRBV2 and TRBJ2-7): EPEVTQTPSHQVTQMGQEVILRCVPISNHLYFYWYRQILGQKVEFLVSFYNNEISEKSEIFDDQFSVERPDGSNFTLKIRSTKLEDSAMYFCASKTGVSYEQYFGPGTRLTVT.

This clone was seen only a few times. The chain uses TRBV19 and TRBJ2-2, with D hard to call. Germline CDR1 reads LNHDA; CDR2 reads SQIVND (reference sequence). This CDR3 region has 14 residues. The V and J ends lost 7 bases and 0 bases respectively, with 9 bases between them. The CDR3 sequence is CASNLGPNTGELFF. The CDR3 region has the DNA TGTGCCAGTAACTTAGGACCGAACACCGGGGAGCTGTTTTTT.

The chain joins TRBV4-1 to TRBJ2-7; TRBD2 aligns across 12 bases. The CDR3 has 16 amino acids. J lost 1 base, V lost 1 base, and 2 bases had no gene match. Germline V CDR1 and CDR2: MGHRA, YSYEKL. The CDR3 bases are TGCGCCAGCAGCCAAGGACTAGCGGGGGTATCCTACGAGCAGTACTTC. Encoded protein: CASSQGLAGVSYEQYF.

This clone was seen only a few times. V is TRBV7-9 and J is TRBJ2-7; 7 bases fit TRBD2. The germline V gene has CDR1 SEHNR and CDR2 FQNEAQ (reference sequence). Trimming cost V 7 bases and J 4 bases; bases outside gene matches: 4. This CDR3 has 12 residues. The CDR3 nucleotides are TGTGCCAGCACCGGGGGGAGGTACGAGCAGTACTTC. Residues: CASTGGRYEQYF.

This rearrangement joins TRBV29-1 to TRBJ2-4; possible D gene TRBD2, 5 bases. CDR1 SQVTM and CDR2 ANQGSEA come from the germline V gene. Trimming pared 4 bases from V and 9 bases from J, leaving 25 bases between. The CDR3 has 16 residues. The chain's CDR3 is CSVALAAGGVRSIQYF. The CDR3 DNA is TGCAGCGTTGCTTTAGCCGCGGGCGGAGTCCGTTCCATTCAGTACTTC.

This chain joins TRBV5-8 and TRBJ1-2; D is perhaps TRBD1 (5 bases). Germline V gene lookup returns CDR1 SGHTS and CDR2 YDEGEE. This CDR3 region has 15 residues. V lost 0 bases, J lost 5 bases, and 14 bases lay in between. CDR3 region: CASSLGSGTVYGYTF. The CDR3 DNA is TGTGCCAGCAGCTTGGGATCCGGGACGGTGTATGGCTACACCTTC.

The CDR3 protein is CASSPAGGANVLTF. CDR3 sequence (DNA): TGTGCCAGCAGTCCCGCTGGGGGTGCCAACGTCCTGACTTTC. This rearrangement joins TRBV6-5 to TRBJ2-6, with D perhaps TRBD1 or TRBD2 (5 bases each). V was shortened by 5 bases and J by 7 bases, with 12 bases between the two germline ends. The V gene's germline CDR1 is MNHEY and CDR2 SVGAGI. CDR3 size: 14 residues.

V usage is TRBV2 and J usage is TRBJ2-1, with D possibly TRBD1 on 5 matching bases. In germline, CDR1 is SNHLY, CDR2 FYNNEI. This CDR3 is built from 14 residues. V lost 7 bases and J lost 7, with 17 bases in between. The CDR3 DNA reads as TGTGCCAGCAACCTAAACCCGGCAGGGAATGAGCAGTTCTTC. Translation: CASNLNPAGNEQFF.

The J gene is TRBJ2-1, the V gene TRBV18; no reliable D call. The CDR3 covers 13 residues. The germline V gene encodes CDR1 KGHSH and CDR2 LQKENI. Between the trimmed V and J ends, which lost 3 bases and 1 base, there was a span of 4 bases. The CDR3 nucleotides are TGTGCCAGCTCACCGGAATCCTACAATGAGCAGTTCTTC. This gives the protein CASSPESYNEQFF. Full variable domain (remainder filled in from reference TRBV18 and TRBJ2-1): NAGVMQNPRHLVRRRGQEARLRCSPMKGHSHVYWYRQLPEEGLKFMVYLQKENIIDESGMPKERFSAEFPKEGPSILRIQQVVRGDSAAYFCASSPESYNEQFFGPGTRLTVL.

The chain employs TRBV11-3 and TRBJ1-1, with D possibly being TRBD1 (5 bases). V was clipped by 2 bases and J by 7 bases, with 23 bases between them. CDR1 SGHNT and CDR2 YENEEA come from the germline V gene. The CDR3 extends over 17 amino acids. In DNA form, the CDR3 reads TGTGCCAGCAGCTTATTGTCCCGGACAAGATTATCGGTTGAAGCTTTCTTT. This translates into CASSLLSRTRLSVEAFF.

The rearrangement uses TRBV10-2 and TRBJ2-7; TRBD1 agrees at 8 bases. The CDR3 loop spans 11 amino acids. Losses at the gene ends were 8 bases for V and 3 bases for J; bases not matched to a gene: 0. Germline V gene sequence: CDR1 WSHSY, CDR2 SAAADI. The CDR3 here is CASGQGYEQYF. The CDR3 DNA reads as TGCGCCAGCGGACAGGGCTACGAGCAGTACTTC.

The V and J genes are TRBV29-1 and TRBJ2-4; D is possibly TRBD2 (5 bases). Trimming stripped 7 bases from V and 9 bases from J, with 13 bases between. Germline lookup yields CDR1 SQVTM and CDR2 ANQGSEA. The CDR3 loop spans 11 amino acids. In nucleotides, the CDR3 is TGCAGCGGTGGCCTGGCGGGCATTCAGTACTTC. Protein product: CSGGLAGIQYF.

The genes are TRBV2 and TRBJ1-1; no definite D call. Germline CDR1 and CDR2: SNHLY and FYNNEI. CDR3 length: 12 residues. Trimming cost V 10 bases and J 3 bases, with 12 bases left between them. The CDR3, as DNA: TGTGCCAACTCCAGAGAGGACACTGAAGCTTTCTTT. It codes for CANSREDTEAFF.

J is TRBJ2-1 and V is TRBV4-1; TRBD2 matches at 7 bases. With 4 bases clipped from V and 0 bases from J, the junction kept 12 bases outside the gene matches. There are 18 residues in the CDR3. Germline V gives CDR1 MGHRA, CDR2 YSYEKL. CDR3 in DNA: TGCGCCAGCAGCCTCCCGAGGGAGCGGGGCGACTCCTACAATGAGCAGTTCTTC. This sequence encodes CASSLPRERGDSYNEQFF.

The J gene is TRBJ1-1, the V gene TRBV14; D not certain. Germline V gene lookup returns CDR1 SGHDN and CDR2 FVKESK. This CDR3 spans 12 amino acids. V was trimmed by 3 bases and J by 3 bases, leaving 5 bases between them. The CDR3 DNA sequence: TGTGCCAGCAGCCATTGGGACACTGAAGCTTTCTTT. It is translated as CASSHWDTEAFF.

The CDR3 DNA reads TGTGCCAGCAGCCAAGAGAGGCCGGGCCGGCCGGGGGATACCGGGGAGCTGTTTTTT. Translation gives CASSQERPGRPGDTGELFF. The chain carries TRBV14 and TRBJ2-2; a possible D gene is TRBD2 (6 bases). The CDR3 runs 19 residues. Trimming took 0 bases from V and 5 from J, leaving 22 bases between them. Germline CDR1 reads SGHDN; CDR2 reads FVKESK.

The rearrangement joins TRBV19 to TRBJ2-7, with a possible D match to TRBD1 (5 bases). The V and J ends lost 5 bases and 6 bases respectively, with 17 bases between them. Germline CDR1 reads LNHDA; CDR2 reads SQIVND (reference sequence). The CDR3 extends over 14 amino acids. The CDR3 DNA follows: TGTGCCAGTAGTCCACGGACATACCTCTTCGAGCAGTACTTC. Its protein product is CASSPRTYLFEQYF.

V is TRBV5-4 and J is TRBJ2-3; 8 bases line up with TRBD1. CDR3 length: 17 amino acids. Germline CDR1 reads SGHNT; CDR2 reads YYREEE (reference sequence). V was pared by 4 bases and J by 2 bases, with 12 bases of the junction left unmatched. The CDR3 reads CASSDEIPGQVTDTQYF. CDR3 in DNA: TGTGCCAGCAGCGACGAAATTCCGGGACAGGTCACAGATACGCAGTATTTT.

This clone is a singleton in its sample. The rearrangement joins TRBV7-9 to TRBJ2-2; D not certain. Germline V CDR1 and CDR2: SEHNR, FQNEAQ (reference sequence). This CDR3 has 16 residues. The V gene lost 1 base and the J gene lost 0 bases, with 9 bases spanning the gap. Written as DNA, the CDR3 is TGTGCCAGCAGCTTAGTGATGCCCGCGAACACCGGGGAGCTGTTTTTT. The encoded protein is CASSLVMPANTGELFF.

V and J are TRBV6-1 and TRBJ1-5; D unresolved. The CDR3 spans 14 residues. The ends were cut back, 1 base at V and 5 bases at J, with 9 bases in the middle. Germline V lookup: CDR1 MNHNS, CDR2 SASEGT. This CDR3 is CASSEGRPYQPQHF. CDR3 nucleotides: TGTGCCAGCAGTGAAGGGAGGCCCTATCAGCCCCAGCATTTT.

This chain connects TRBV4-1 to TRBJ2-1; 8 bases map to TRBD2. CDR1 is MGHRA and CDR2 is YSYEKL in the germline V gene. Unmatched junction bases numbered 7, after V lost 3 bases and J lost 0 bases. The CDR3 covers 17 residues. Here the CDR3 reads CASSQIAGLSSYNEQFF. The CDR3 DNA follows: TGCGCCAGCAGCCAGATAGCGGGGCTTAGCTCCTACAATGAGCAGTTCTTC.

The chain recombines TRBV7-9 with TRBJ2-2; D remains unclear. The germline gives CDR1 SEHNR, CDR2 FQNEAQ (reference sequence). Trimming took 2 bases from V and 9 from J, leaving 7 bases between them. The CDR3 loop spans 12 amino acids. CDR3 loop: CASSLKIWELFF. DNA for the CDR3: TGTGCCAGCAGCTTAAAAATCTGGGAGCTGTTTTTT.

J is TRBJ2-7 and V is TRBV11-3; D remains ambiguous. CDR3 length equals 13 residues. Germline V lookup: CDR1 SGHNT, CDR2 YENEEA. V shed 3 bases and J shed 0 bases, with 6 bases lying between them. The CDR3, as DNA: TGTGCCAGCAGCTTCGGCCTCTCCTACGAGCAGTACTTC. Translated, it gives CASSFGLSYEQYF.

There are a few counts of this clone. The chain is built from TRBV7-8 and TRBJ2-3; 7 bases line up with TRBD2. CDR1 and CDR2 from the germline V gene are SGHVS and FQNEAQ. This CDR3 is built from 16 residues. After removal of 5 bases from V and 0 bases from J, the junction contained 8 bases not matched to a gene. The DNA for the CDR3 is TGTGCCAGCAGCCGACAGCGGGGCGTTAGCACAGATACGCAGTATTTT. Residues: CASSRQRGVSTDTQYF.

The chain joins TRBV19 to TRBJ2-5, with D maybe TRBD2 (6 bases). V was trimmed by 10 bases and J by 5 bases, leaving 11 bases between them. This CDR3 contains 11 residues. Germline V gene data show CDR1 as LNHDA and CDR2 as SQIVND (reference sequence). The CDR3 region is CATHGGETQYF. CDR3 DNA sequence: TGTGCCACTCATGGGGGGGAGACCCAGTACTTC. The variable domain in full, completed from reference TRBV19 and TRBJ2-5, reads DGGITQSPKYLFRKEGQNVTLSCEQNLNHDAMYWYRQDPGQGLRLIYYSQIVNDFQKGDIAEGYSVSREKKESFPLTVTSAQKNPTAFYLCATHGGETQYFGPGTRLLVL.